The rows below give T cell receptor beta chains drawn from one sample of a study of OX40 agonist ivuxolimab in advanced cancers. Method: immunoSEQ multiplex PCR; TCRdb's copy keeps in-frame clones and lacks some. The table includes roughly 13,000 clones, more than 65% detected once. This sample comprised CD4+ or CD8+ T cells sorted from blood, obtained in a trial of the OX40 agonist ivuxolimab. All receptors come from an adult with an advanced solid tumor such as melanoma, head and neck, liver or kidney cancer. CDR3s include the opening cysteine and the closing phenylalanine or tryptophan. The order of the fields is V gene, J gene, clone size, D gene, CDR3 DNA, CDR3 protein. A D gene is named only where the DNA matches it firmly. The listing skips clone size in some rows; elsewhere it reads once, few, many or a size class.

TRBV2	TRBJ1-3	.	TRBD1	TGTGCCAGCAGTGAGCACAGGGGGCTTGGAAACACCATATATTTT	CASSEHRGLGNTIYF
TRBV27	TRBJ2-1	few	TRBD2	TGTGCCAGCAGCTTAACTAGCGGGGGTAATGAGCAGTTCTTC	CASSLTSGGNEQFF
TRBV4-2	TRBJ2-7	once	TRBD1	TGTGCCAGCAGCCCCGGGACAGATTACGAGCAGTACTTC	CASSPGTDYEQYF
TRBV6-5	TRBJ2-7	.	.	TGTGCCAGCAGATGGACGGCCTCCTACGAGCAGTACTTC	CASRWTASYEQYF
TRBV4-1	TRBJ2-7	.	TRBD1	TGCGCCAGCAGCCCCGTAGAGGGACAGGGCTACGAGCAGTACTTC	CASSPVEGQGYEQYF
TRBV30	TRBJ2-1	.	.	TGTGCCTGGAGTCCCGGGGAATCCCCCAATGAGCAGTTCTTC	CAWSPGESPNEQFF
TRBV19	TRBJ2-7	.	TRBD1	TGTGCCAGTAGCCCGGGACAGGCTAACGAGCAGTACTTC	CASSPGQANEQYF
TRBV11-2	TRBJ2-7	.	TRBD1	TGTGCCAGCAGCTTAGCAGGGGGCGCGGACGAGCAGTACTTC	CASSLAGGADEQYF
TRBV30	TRBJ1-5	once	.	TGTGCCTGGAGTGTGTCCCGGAATCAGCCCCAGCATTTT	CAWSVSRNQPQHF
TRBV5-1	TRBJ1-1	.	.	TGCGCCAGCAGCTCCAGGGAGGCCGAAAGCATGAACACTGAAGCTTTCTTT	CASSSREAESMNTEAFF
TRBV6-5	TRBJ2-7	.	TRBD2	TGTGCCAGCAGTTACTCCCTAGCGGGAGGGGCTTACGAGCAGTACTTC	CASSYSLAGGAYEQYF
TRBV5-6	TRBJ1-2	.	.	TGTGCCAGCAGCCTGGAACCGGGGGGCTATGGCTACACCTTC	CASSLEPGGYGYTF
TRBV20-1	TRBJ2-7	few	.	TGCAGTGCTAGTGTAGGCTACGAGCAGTACTTC	CSASVGYEQYF
TRBV6-1	TRBJ2-1	few	TRBD2	TGTGCCAGCAGGGCATTAGCGGGAAACAATGAGCAGTTCTTC	CASRALAGNNEQFF